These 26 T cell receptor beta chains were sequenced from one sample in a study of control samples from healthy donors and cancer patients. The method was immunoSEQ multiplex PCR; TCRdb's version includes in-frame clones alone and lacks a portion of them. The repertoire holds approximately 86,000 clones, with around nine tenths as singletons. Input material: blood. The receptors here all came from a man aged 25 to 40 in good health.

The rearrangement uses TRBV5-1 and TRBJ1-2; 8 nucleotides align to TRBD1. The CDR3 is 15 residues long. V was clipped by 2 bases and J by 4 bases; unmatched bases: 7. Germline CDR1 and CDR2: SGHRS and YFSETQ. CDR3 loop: CASSLQGGTIYGYTF. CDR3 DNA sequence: TGCGCCAGCAGCTTACAGGGGGGAACAATCTATGGCTACACCTTC. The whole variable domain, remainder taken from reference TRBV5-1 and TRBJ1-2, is KAGVTQTPRYLIKTRGQQVTLSCSPISGHRSVSWYQQTPGQGLQFLFEYFSETQRNKGNFPGRFSGRQFSNSRSEMNVSTLELGDSALYLCASSLQGGTIYGYTFGSGTRLTVV.

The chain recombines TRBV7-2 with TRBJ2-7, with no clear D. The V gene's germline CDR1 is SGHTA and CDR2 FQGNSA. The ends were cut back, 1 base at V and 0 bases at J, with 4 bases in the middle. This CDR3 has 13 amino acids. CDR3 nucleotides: TGTGCCAGCAGCTTAGGCGCCTCCTACGAGCAGTACTTC. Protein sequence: CASSLGASYEQYF.

The DNA for the CDR3 is TGTGCCAGCAGCCAACAGGGGGGGGCCTATGAAGCTTTCTTT. It is translated as CASSQQGGAYEAFF. V gene TRBV3-1 (or the pseudogene TRBV3-2) combines with J gene TRBJ1-1, with TRBD1 identical over 7 bases. V lost 2 bases to trimming and J lost 7 bases; unmatched junction nucleotides: 7. This CDR3 is built from 14 residues. In germline, CDR1 is LGHDT, CDR2 YNNKEL (reference sequence).

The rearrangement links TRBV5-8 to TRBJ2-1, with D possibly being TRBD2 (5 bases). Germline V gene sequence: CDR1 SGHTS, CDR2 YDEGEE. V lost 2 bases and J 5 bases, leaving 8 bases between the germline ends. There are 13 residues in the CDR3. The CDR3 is CASSLWRDNEQFF. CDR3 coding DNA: TGTGCCAGCAGCTTATGGCGGGACAATGAGCAGTTCTTC. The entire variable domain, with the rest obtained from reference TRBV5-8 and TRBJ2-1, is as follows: EAGVTQSPTHLIKTRGQQATLRCSPISGHTSVYWYQQALGLGLQFLLWYDEGEERNRGNFPPRFSGRQFPNYSSELNVNALELEDSALYLCASSLWRDNEQFFGPGTRLTVL.

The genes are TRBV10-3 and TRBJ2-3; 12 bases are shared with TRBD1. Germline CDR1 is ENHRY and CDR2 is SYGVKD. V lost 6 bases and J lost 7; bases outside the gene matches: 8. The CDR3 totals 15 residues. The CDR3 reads CAISPPGQGANTQYF. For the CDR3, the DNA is TGTGCCATCAGCCCACCGGGACAGGGGGCAAATACGCAGTATTTT.

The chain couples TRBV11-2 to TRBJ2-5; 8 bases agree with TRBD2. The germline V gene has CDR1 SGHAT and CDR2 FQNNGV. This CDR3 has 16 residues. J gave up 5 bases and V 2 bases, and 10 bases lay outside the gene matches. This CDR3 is CASSLTSGLGWETQYF. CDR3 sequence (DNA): TGTGCCAGCAGCTTAACTAGCGGACTTGGATGGGAGACCCAGTACTTC.

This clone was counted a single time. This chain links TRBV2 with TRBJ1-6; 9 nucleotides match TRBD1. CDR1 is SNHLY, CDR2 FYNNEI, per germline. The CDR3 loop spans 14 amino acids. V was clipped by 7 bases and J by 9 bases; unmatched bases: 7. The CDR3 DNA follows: TGTGCCAGCAAATACAGGGGGCAGGGTTCACCCCTCCACTTT. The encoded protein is CASKYRGQGSPLHF.

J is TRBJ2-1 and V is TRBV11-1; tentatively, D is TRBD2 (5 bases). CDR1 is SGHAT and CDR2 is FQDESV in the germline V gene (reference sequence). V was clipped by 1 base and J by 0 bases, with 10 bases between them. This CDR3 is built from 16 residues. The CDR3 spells CASSLVGSDSYNEQFF. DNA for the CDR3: TGTGCCAGCAGCTTAGTAGGTAGCGACTCCTACAATGAGCAGTTCTTC. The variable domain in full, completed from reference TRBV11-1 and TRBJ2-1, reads EAEVAQSPRYKITEKSQAVAFWCDPISGHATLYWYRQILGQGPELLVQFQDESVVDDSQLPKDRFSAERLKGVDSTLKIQPAELGDSAMYLCASSLVGSDSYNEQFFGPGTRLTVL.

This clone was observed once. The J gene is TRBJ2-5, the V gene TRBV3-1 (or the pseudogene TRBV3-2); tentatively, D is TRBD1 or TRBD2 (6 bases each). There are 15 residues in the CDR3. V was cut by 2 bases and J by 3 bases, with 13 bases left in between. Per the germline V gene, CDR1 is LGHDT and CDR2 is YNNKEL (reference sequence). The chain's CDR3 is CASSQKGGRKETQYF. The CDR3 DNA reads TGTGCCAGCAGCCAAAAAGGGGGGAGAAAAGAGACCCAGTACTTC.

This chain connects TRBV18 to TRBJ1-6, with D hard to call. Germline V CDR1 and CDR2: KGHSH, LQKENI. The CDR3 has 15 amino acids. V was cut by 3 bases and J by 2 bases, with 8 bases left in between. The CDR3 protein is CASSPSGTYNSPLHF. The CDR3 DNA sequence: TGTGCCAGCTCACCCTCCGGGACCTATAATTCACCCCTCCACTTT.

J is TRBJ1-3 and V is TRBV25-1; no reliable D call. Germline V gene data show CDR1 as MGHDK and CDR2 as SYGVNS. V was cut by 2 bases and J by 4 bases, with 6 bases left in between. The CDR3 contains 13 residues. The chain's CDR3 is CASSEVLGNTIYF. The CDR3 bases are TGTGCCAGCAGTGAAGTTCTGGGAAACACCATATATTTT.

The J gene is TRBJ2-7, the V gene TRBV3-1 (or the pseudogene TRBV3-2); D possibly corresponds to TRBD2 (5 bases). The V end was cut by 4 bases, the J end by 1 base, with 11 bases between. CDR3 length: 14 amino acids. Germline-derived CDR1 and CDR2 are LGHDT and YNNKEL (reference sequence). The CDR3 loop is CASSRTTMSYEQYF. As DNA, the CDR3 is TGTGCCAGCAGCCGAACGACTATGTCCTACGAGCAGTACTTC.

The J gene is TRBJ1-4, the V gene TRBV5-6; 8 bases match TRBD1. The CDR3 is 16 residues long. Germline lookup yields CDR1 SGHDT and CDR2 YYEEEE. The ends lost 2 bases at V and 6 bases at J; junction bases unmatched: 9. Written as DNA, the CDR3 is TGTGCCAGCAGCTTTGGGACAGGAGGCCGGTATGAAAAACTGTTTTTT. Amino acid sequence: CASSFGTGGRYEKLFF.

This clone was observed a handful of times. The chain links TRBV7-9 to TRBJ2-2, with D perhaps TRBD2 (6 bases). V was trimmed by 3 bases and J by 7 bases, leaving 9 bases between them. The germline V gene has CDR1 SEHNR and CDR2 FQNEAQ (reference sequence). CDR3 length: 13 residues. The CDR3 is CASSLEGIGELFF. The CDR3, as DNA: TGTGCCAGCAGCTTGGAGGGCATCGGGGAGCTGTTTTTT.

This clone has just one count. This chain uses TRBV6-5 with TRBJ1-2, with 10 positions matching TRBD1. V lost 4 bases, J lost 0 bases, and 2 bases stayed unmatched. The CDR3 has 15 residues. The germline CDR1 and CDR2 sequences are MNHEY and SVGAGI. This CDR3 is CASSLTGGSNYGYTF. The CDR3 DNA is TGTGCCAGCAGTTTGACAGGGGGCTCTAACTATGGCTACACCTTC.

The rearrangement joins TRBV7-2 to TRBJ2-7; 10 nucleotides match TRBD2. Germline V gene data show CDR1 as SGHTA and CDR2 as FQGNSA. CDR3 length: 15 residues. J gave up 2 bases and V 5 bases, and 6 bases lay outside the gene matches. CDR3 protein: CASSLWTSGAYEQYF. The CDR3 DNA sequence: TGTGCCAGCAGCCTCTGGACTAGCGGTGCCTACGAGCAGTACTTC.

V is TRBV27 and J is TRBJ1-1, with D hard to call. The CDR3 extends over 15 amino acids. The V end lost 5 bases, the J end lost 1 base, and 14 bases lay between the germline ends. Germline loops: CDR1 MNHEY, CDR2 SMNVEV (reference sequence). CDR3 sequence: CASSRDTYENTEAFF. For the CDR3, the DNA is TGTGCCAGCAGTAGGGATACATATGAGAACACTGAAGCTTTCTTT.

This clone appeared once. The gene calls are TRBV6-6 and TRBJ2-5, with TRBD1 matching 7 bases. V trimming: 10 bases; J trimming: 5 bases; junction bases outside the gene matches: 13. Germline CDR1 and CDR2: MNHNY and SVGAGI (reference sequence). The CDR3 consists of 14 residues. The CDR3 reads CATRDSLRRETQYF. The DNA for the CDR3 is TGTGCCACCCGGGACAGTCTCAGGAGGGAGACCCAGTACTTC.

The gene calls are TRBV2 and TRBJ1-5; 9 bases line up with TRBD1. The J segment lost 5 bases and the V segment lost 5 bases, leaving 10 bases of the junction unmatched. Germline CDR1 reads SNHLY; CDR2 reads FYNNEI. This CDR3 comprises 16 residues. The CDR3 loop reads CASSRDRDREDQPQHF. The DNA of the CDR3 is TGTGCCAGCAGTCGTGATCGGGACAGGGAGGATCAGCCCCAGCATTTT.

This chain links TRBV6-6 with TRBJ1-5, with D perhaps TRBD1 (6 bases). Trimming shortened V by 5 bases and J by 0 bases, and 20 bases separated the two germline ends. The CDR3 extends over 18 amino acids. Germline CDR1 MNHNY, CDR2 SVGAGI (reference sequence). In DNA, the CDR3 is TGTGCCAGCAGTCCCCGGGGACACCGGATTTCTAGCAATCAGCCCCAGCATTTT. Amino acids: CASSPRGHRISSNQPQHF.

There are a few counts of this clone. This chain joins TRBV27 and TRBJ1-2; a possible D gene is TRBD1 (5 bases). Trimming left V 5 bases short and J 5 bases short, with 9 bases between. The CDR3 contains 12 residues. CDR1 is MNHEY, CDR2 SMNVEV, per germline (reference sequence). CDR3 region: CASSEQGYGYTF. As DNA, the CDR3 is TGTGCCAGCAGTGAGCAGGGATATGGCTACACCTTC.

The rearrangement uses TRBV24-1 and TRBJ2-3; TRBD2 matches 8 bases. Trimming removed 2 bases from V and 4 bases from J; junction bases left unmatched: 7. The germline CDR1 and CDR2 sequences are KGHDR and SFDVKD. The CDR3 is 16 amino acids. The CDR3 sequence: CATSDSGRRGADTQYF. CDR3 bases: TGTGCCACCAGTGATTCAGGACGGCGGGGGGCAGATACGCAGTATTTT.

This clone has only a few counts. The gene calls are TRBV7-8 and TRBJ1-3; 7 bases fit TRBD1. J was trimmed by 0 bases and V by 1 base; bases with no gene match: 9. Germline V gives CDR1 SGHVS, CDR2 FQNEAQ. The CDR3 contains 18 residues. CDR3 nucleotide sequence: TGTGCCAGCAGCTTAGGCGCCATACAGGGGATCTCTGGAAACACCATATATTTT. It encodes CASSLGAIQGISGNTIYF.

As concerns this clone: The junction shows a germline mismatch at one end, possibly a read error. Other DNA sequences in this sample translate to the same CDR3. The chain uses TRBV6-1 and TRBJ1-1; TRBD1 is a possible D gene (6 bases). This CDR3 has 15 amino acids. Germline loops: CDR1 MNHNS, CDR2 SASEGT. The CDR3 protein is CASSEFGGLGTEAFF. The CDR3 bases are TGTGCCAGCAGTGAATTTGGGGGGCTTGGGACTGAGGCTTTCTTT.

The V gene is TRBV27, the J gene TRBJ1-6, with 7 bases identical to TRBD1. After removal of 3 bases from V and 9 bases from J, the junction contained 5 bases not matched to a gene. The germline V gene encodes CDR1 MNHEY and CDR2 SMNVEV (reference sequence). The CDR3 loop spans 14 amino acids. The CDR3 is CASSFGTAFSPLHF. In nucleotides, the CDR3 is TGTGCCAGCAGTTTCGGGACAGCGTTTTCACCCCTCCACTTT.

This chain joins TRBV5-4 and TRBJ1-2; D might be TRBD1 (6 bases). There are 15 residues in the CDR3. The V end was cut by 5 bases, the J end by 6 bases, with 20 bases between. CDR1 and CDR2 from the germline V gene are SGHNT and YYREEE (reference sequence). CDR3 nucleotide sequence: TGTGCCAGCAGGAGTATTTACAGGGAGAAGGATGGCTACACCTTC. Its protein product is CASRSIYREKDGYTF.